The clone carrying this T cell receptor beta chain occurred a few times. Its antigen is as yet unknown. Germline V gene sequence: CDR1 SGHDT, CDR2 YYEEEE. The CDR3 spans 16 residues. V lost 4 bases to trimming and J lost 6 bases; unmatched junction nucleotides: 10. These data originate in a study of T cell responses to AZD1222 COVID-19 vaccine. Study-level findings and limits: An increase in Spike-specific TCR breadth and depth was observed after two AZD1222 doses. Spike regions recognized by vaccine-associated CD4 TCRs spanned the protein, led by 160-218 and 743-854. Reportedly, nearly half the spike-specific TCRs target unmutated variant regions. Clonal diversity was possibly underestimated, and the donors were mostly white British, with more females.

Using immunoSEQ multiplex PCR, the repertoire was profiled, and TCRdb retains in-frame clones only, with some absent. Among approximately 21,000 clones listed, 84% were seen once. The chain employs TRBV5-6 and TRBJ1-2; TRBD1 agrees at 12 bases. This TCR was recovered from an adult who received the AZD1222 COVID-19 vaccine. The sample here was peripheral blood, taken 28 days after the second AZD1222 dose. This chain's CDR3 is CASSPRDRGRQDGYTF. CDR3 nucleotide sequence: TGTGCCAGCAGCCCCCGGGACAGGGGGCGCCAGGATGGCTACACCTTC. Drawing the rest from reference TRBV5-6 and TRBJ1-2, the complete variable domain is DAGVTQSPTHLIKTRGQQVTLRCSPKSGHDTVSWYQQALGQGPQFIFQYYEEEERQRGNFPDRFSGHQFPNYSSELNVNALLLGDSALYLCASSPRDRGRQDGYTFGSGTRLTVV.